This T cell receptor beta chain stems from a study of cytomegalovirus exposure and HLA in healthy donors. PCR employed 60 Vbeta and 13 Jbeta primers. The table came from immunoSEQ multiplex PCR; TCRdb's copy has only in-frame clones and leaves some out. The listing records approximately 140,000 clones. The V gene's germline CDR1 is SEHNR and CDR2 FQNEAQ (reference sequence). This CDR3 contains 15 residues. Losses at the gene ends were 1 base for V and 5 bases for J; bases not matched to a gene: 5. The chain uses TRBV7-9 and TRBJ1-5, with 7 bases lining up with TRBD1. Sequencing was carried out using PBMCs. This sequence originates from a man in his forties or fifties in good health and CMV-seronegative. CDR3 coding DNA: TGTGCCAGCAGCTTAGGAGGGGGCGAGGATCAGCCCCAGCATTTT. It is translated as CASSLGGGEDQPQHF.